This T cell receptor (beta chain) was sequenced in a study of T cells in Graves' hyperthyroidism and ophthalmopathy. The source material, RNA transcripts, was used to amplify TCR beta CDR3 regions. HTBI primers were used for first-round RT-PCR of the TCR CDR3. TCRdb used MiXCR to reprocess the multiplex PCR reads, holding one entry per CDR3 protein. The sample consists of fewer than 600,000 distinct CDR3 sequences, 13% to 15% of them appearing once. The germline gives CDR1 SGHTS, CDR2 YDEGEE. The CDR3 contains 12 residues. The ends were cut back, 4 bases at V and 7 bases at J, with 11 bases in the middle. This clonotype was seen repeatedly, ten times or more.

Source material: blood. The receptor was isolated from a woman between 18 and 30 years old with Graves' hyperthyroidism. The chain links TRBV5-8 to TRBJ1-2; D is unclear. CDR3 nucleotide sequence: TGTGCCAGCAGCCAGAGAGATCTTGGCTACACCTTC. Translated: CASSQRDLGYTF.